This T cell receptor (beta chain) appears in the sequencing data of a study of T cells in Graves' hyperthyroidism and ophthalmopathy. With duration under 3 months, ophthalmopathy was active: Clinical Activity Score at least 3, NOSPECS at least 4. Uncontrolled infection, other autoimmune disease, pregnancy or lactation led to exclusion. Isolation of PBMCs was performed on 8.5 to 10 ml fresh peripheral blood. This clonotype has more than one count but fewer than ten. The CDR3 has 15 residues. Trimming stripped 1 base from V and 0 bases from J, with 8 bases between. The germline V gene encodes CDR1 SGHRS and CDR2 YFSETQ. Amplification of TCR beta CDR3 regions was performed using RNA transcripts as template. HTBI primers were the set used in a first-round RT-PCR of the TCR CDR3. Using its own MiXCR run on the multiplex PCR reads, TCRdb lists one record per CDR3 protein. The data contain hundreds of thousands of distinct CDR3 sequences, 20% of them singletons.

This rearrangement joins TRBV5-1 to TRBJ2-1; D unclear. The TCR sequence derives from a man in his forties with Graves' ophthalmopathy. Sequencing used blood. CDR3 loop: CASSLLSFSYNEQFF. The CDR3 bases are TGCGCCAGCAGCTTGCTGTCTTTCTCCTACAATGAGCAGTTCTTC.